The clone carrying this TCR beta chain was seen ten or more times. These data come from a study of T cells in Graves' hyperthyroidism and ophthalmopathy. This CDR3 spans 14 amino acids. V lost 1 base and J lost 10; bases outside the gene matches: 5. Germline V gene data show CDR1 as LGHNA and CDR2 as YNFKEQ. Amplified TCR beta CDR3 regions came from RNA transcripts. Using the HTBI primer set, a first-round RT-PCR was run on the TCR CDR3. One entry per CDR3 protein, called by TCRdb with MiXCR from the multiplex PCR reads. The profile shows roughly 420,000 distinct CDR3 sequences, less than 20% of them singletons.

This clonotype was obtained from a woman under 30 with Graves' hyperthyroidism. This sequence joins TRBV4-2 and TRBJ2-1; 9 nucleotides agree with TRBD1. The sample consisted of blood. CDR3 residues: CASSQVGQGNEQFF. The CDR3 DNA sequence: TGTGCCAGCAGCCAAGTGGGACAGGGAAACGAGCAGTTCTTC.